A selection of T cell receptor beta chains follows, all from one sample in a study of response to subunit inactivated influenza vaccine. TCRdb reprocessed the RT-PCR reads with MiXCR, giving one entry per CDR3 protein. The repertoire includes approximately 520,000 distinct CDR3 sequences, about 25% of them detected once, and approximately 2% sits in the top ten. The sample in question was CD4+ T cells sorted from PBMCs, obtained approximately 5 days after vaccination. These receptors were obtained from a man in his fifties who received an inactivated influenza vaccine. Each CDR3 is given with its conserved first and last residue. A D gene is named only where the DNA matches it firmly. Size is omitted from some rows. Given values are once, few, many or a class for expanded clones.

clone_size: NA
d_call: NA
j_call: TRBJ2-7
v_call: TRBV20-1
cdr3_aa: CSAKAGTYTYEQYF
cdr3_nt: TGCAGTGCTAAAGCCGGGACTTATACCTACGAGCAGTACTTC

clone_size: NA
d_call: NA
j_call: TRBJ2-7
v_call: TRBV21-1
cdr3_aa: CASSKRMRGGPYEQYF
cdr3_nt: TGTGCCAGCAGCAAAAGAATGCGCGGGGGCCCCTACGAGCAGTACTTC

clone_size: NA
d_call: TRBD1
j_call: TRBJ1-2
v_call: TRBV20-1
cdr3_aa: CSAAGTGIYGYTF
cdr3_nt: TGCAGTGCTGCCGGGACAGGGATTTATGGCTACACCTTC

clone_size: NA
d_call: NA
j_call: TRBJ2-7
v_call: TRBV30
cdr3_aa: CAWSVGSAALSEQYF
cdr3_nt: TGTGCCTGGAGTGTCGGGTCAGCAGCCTTGAGCGAGCAGTACTTC

clone_size: NA
d_call: NA
j_call: TRBJ2-2
v_call: TRBV20-1
cdr3_aa: CSALPGRENTGELFF
cdr3_nt: TGCAGTGCTCTTCCAGGCAGGGAGAACACCGGGGAGCTGTTTTTT

clone_size: few
d_call: NA
j_call: TRBJ1-1
v_call: TRBV4-2
cdr3_aa: CASSQDQGMNTEAFF
cdr3_nt: TGTGCCAGCAGCCAAGATCAGGGTATGAACACTGAAGCTTTCTTT

clone_size: NA
d_call: NA
j_call: TRBJ2-2
v_call: TRBV24-1
cdr3_aa: CATSDTGQIGELFF
cdr3_nt: TGTGCCACCAGTGACACGGGGCAGATCGGGGAGCTGTTTTTT

clone_size: few
d_call: NA
j_call: TRBJ2-1
v_call: TRBV9
cdr3_aa: CASSVGIQAKNEQFF
cdr3_nt: TGTGCCAGCAGCGTAGGTATCCAAGCGAAGAACGAGCAGTTCTTC

clone_size: NA
d_call: NA
j_call: TRBJ2-5
v_call: TRBV5-5
cdr3_aa: CASSPGPSRETQYF
cdr3_nt: TGTGCCAGCAGCCCCGGACCCTCTAGGGAGACCCAGTACTTC

clone_size: NA
d_call: TRBD1
j_call: TRBJ1-2
v_call: TRBV6-1
cdr3_aa: CASSRGQGGHYGYTF
cdr3_nt: TGTGCCAGCAGCCGAGGACAGGGCGGCCACTATGGCTACACCTTC

clone_size: few
d_call: NA
j_call: TRBJ2-1
v_call: TRBV7-9
cdr3_aa: CASSRTGRKKNEQFF
cdr3_nt: TGTGCCAGCAGCCGAACAGGGAGGAAGAAAAATGAGCAGTTCTTC

clone_size: few
d_call: NA
j_call: TRBJ1-1
v_call: TRBV18
cdr3_aa: CASSPSSKNTEAFF
cdr3_nt: TGTGCCAGCTCACCAAGCTCAAAGAACACTGAAGCTTTCTTT